This T cell receptor (beta chain) was identified during a study of radiation and T cells in renal cell carcinoma. Time point reported: baseline pretreatment blood. The treatment here: 15 Gy SBRT to primary tumor, nephrectomy 4 weeks later. Radiation-treated patients gave blood at baseline, week 2 and week 4. The patient's renal cell carcinoma had clear cell pathology. Study-wide results and limits: From baseline, blood top tumor clonotypes peaked at 2 weeks post-radiation.

Measured with immunoSEQ multiplex PCR; TCRdb has only the in-frame clones, and not every one. The table includes roughly 120,000 clones, 82% detected once. To note about this clone: Its target is unknown.

Germline assignment: CDR1 SGDLS and CDR2 YYNGEE. This CDR3 contains 16 residues. V lost 4 bases, J lost 8 bases, and 9 bases stayed unmatched. The TCR originated in a woman between 55 and 75 years old with renal cell carcinoma. Here the sequenced sample was blood, taken from a patient whose treatment included radiotherapy and nephrectomy. V usage is TRBV9 and J usage is TRBJ2-1; 13 positions agree with TRBD2. As DNA, the CDR3 is TGTGCCAGCAGCCCCCAGACTAGCGGGGGGTACTATGAGCAGTTCTTC. It codes for CASSPQTSGGYYEQFF.